This T cell receptor (beta chain) was found in a study of control samples from healthy donors and cancer patients. This CDR3 region has 14 residues. The germline gives CDR1 PRHDT, CDR2 FYEKMQ (reference sequence). V was trimmed by 3 bases and J by 4 bases, leaving 7 bases between them. Repertoires were generated with immunoSEQ multiplex PCR, while TCRdb's copy carries only in-frame clones and drops some. The repertoire includes around 25,000 clones, roughly 88% of them detected once, and 13% sits in the top ten. The material sequenced was PBMCs. The rearrangement uses TRBV13 and TRBJ1-6; D uncertain. The receptor was isolated from a man over 45 with lung cancer. In DNA, the CDR3 is TGTGCCAGCAGCTTGGGAAGATATAATTCACCCCTCCACTTT. It codes for CASSLGRYNSPLHF. Filled out from reference TRBV13 and TRBJ1-6, the complete variable domain reads AAGVIQSPRHLIKEKRETATLKCYPIPRHDTVYWYQQGPGQDPQFLISFYEKMQSDKGSIPDRFSAQQFSDYHSELNMSSLELGDSALYFCASSLGRYNSPLHFGNGTRLTVT.